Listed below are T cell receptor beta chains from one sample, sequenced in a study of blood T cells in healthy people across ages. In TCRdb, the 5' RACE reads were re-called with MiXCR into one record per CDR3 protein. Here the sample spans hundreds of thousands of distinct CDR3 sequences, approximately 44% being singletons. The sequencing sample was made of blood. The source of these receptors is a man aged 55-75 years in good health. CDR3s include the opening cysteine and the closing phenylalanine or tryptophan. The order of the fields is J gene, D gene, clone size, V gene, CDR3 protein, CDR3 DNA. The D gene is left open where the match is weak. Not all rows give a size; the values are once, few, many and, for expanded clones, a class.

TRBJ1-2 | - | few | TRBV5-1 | CASSLSTGFVGGYTF | TGCGCCAGCAGCTTAAGTACAGGGTTTGTTGGTGGCTACACCTTC
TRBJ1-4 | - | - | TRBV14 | CASSQGAYEKLFF | TGTGCCAGCAGCCAAGGTGCCTATGAAAAACTGTTTTTT
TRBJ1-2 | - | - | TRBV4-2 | CASRSENYGYTF | TGTGCCAGCAGGTCTGAGAACTATGGCTACACCTTC
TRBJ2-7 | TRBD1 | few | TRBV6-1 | CASRERQGWPYEQYF | TGTGCCAGCAGAGAAAGACAGGGCTGGCCCTACGAGCAGTACTTC
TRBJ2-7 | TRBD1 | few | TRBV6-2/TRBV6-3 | CASSQGTGGVWQEQYF | TGTGCCAGCAGTCAAGGGACAGGGGGTGTTTGGCAAGAGCAGTACTTC
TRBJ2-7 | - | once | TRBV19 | CASSPLFELGYEQYF | TGTGCCAGTAGTCCTCTTTTCGAGCTTGGCTACGAGCAGTACTTC
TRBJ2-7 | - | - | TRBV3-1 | CASSQEGYIVDEQYF | TGTGCCAGCAGCCAAGAGGGTTATATCGTCGACGAGCAGTACTTC
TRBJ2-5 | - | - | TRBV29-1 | CSVEDRVGLRNEQYF | TGCAGCGTTGAAGATCGGGTCGGTTTAAGGAATGAGCAGTACTTC
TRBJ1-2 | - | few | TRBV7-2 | CASSPRQPGYTF | TGTGCCAGCAGCCCCCGACAGCCTGGCTACACCTTC
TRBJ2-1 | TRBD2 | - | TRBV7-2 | CASSLVSGVGNEQFF | TGTGCCAGCAGCTTAGTTAGCGGGGTAGGCAATGAGCAGTTCTTC
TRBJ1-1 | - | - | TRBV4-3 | CASSQAWGGVGTEAFF | TGCGCCAGCAGCCAAGCCTGGGGAGGGGTTGGAACTGAAGCTTTCTTT
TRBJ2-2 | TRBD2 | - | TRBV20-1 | CSARGTSGGANTGELFF | TGCAGTGCTAGAGGGACTAGCGGGGGGGCGAACACCGGGGAGCTGTTTTTT
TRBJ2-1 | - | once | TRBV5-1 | CASSASGTYNEQFF | TGCGCCAGCAGCGCATCCGGGACGTACAATGAGCAGTTCTTC
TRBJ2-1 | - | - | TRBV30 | CAWSVGQVNEQFF | TGTGCCTGGAGTGTCGGCCAGGTCAATGAGCAGTTCTTC
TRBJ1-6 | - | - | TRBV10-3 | CAISAGGNSPLHF | TGTGCCATCAGTGCGGGGGGGAATTCACCCCTCCACTTT
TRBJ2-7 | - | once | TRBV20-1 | CSAHTGRGSSYEQYF | TGCAGTGCTCACACAGGACGGGGTAGCTCCTACGAGCAGTACTTC
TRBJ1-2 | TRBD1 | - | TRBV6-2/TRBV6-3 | CACSNRQGYGYTF | TGTGCCTGCAGCAATAGACAGGGGTATGGCTACACCTTC
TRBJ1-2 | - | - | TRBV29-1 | CSVGHHRTGWDGYTF | TGCAGCGTTGGGCACCACCGGACCGGGTGGGATGGCTACACCTTC
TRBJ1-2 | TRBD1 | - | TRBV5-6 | CASSLKFHGQANYGYTF | TGTGCCAGCAGCTTGAAGTTCCATGGACAGGCCAACTATGGCTACACCTTC
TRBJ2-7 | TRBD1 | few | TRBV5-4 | CASSDRVSHEQYF | TGTGCCAGCAGTGACAGGGTCAGCCACGAGCAGTACTTC
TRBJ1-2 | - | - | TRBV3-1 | CASSQAFEYGYTF | TGTGCCAGCAGCCAGGCATTTGAGTATGGCTACACCTTC
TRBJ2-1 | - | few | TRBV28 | CASSLWSGSNNEQFF | TGTGCCAGCAGTTTATGGTCCGGGTCTAATAATGAGCAGTTCTTC
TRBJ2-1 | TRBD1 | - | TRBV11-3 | CASSKGQGADNEQFF | TGTGCCAGCAGCAAAGGACAGGGGGCTGACAATGAGCAGTTCTTC
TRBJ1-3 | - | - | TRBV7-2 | CASSRRSGQGNTIYF | TGTGCCAGCAGCCGAAGGAGCGGCCAGGGAAACACCATATATTTT
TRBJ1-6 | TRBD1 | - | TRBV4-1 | CVSSPFTQDRANSPLHF | TGCGTCAGCAGCCCTTTCACTCAGGACAGGGCTAATTCACCCCTCCACTTT
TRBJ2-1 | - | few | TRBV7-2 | CASSLNGGAAEEQFF | TGTGCCAGCAGCTTAAATGGTGGAGCGGCGGAGGAGCAGTTCTTC
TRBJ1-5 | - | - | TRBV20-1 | CSASDRNQPQHF | TGCAGTGCTAGTGACAGAAATCAGCCCCAGCATTTT
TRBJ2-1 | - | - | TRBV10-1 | CASSAAGPYNEQFF | TGCGCCAGCAGTGCGGCGGGGCCCTACAATGAGCAGTTCTTC
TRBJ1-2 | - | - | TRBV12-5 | CASGSWLGNGYTF | TGTGCTAGTGGTTCATGGTTGGGGAATGGCTACACCTTC
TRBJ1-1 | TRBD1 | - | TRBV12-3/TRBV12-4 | CASRMDRGTEAFF | TGTGCCAGCAGGATGGACAGGGGCACTGAAGCTTTCTTT
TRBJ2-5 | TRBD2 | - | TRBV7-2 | CASSLGPLAEETQYF | TGTGCCAGCAGCTTAGGGCCCCTAGCGGAAGAGACCCAGTACTTC
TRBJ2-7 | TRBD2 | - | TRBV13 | CASSLGSSGGAPRYEQYF | TGTGCCAGCAGCCTAGGATCTAGCGGGGGGGCCCCGCGCTACGAGCAGTACTTC
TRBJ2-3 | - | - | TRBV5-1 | CASATGTPGTGTQYF | TGCGCCAGCGCAACCGGCACTCCTGGCACAGGTACGCAGTATTTT
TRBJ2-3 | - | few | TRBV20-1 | CSEGASTDTQYF | TGCAGTGAGGGTGCTAGCACAGATACGCAGTATTTT
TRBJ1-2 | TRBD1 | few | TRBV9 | CASSVGFGTVDGYTF | TGTGCCAGCAGCGTAGGGTTTGGGACAGTTGATGGCTACACCTTC